A single sample gave rise to the 22 T cell receptor beta chains below, sequenced in a study of OX40 agonist ivuxolimab in advanced cancers. Sequencing was performed with immunoSEQ multiplex PCR; in TCRdb, only in-frame clones are kept and a portion is missing. This repertoire shows tens of thousands of clones, approximately 83% found once; its top ten account for approximately 15%. The specimen comprised CD4+ or CD8+ T cells sorted from blood, sampled in a trial of the OX40 agonist ivuxolimab. The receptors stem from an adult with an advanced solid tumor such as melanoma, head and neck, liver or kidney cancer.

The V call is TRBV15, the J call TRBJ1-3, with D hard to call. The CDR3 contains 15 residues. Per germline, CDR1 LNHNV and CDR2 YYDKDF (reference sequence). Trimming cost V 5 bases and J 0 bases, with 11 bases left between them. CDR3 loop: CATSADGDSGNTIYF. For the CDR3, the DNA is TGTGCCACCAGCGCAGACGGCGACTCTGGAAACACCATATATTTT.

This clone was seen once. The chain has TRBV6-6 and TRBJ1-2; 8 nucleotides line up with TRBD1. This CDR3 comprises 15 residues. V lost 6 bases to trimming and J lost 1 base; unmatched junction nucleotides: 7. In germline, CDR1 is MNHNY, CDR2 SVGAGI (reference sequence). This CDR3 reads CASSDGTGDNYGYTF. DNA of the CDR3: TGTGCCAGCAGCGACGGGACAGGAGATAACTATGGCTACACCTTC.

This clone was counted once. J is TRBJ2-2 and V is TRBV2; tentative D call: TRBD1 (6 bases). V lost 10 bases to trimming and J lost 5 bases, with 14 bases between them. Germline V CDR1 and CDR2: SNHLY, FYNNEI. The CDR3 spans 13 residues. The CDR3 loop reads CATPGQKTGELFF. Here the CDR3 DNA reads TGTGCCACCCCGGGACAAAAGACCGGGGAGCTGTTTTTT.

This clone was seen only a few times. The chain is built from TRBV9 and TRBJ2-2, with TRBD2 matching over 7 bases. The CDR3 extends over 16 amino acids. The germline gives CDR1 SGDLS, CDR2 YYNGEE. J gave up 6 bases and V 0 bases, and 8 bases lay outside the gene matches. DNA for the CDR3: TGTGCCAGCAGCGTAGAGGTGGGAGGGCCCCCCGGGGAGCTGTTTTTT. It codes for CASSVEVGGPPGELFF.

The gene calls are TRBV6-5 and TRBJ1-3; the match to TRBD1 covers 7 bases. Trimming cost V 2 bases and J 0 bases; bases outside gene matches: 4. The CDR3 has 16 residues. CDR1 is MNHEY, CDR2 SVGAGI, per germline. Here the CDR3 DNA reads TGTGCCAGCAGTTACACGGGACAGTACTCTGGAAACACCATATATTTT. It codes for CASSYTGQYSGNTIYF.

This chain links TRBV6-5 with TRBJ1-1; D not resolved. The CDR3 loop spans 15 amino acids. Deletions cut 0 bases from V and 0 bases from J, with 8 bases between. Germline loops: CDR1 MNHEY, CDR2 SVGAGI. CDR3 region: CASSYSVYLNTEAFF. The CDR3, as DNA: TGTGCCAGCAGTTACTCGGTCTACTTGAACACTGAAGCTTTCTTT.

This rearrangement joins TRBV11-1 to TRBJ2-5; 9 nucleotides align to TRBD2. CDR3 length equals 16 residues. The V and J ends lost 5 bases and 1 base, in that order; junction bases with no gene match: 8. The germline CDR1 and CDR2 sequences are SGHAT and FQDESV (reference sequence). CDR3 region: CASSPGTSKFQETQYF. The CDR3 DNA sequence: TGTGCCAGCAGCCCCGGGACTAGCAAGTTCCAAGAGACCCAGTACTTC. Supplemented by reference TRBV11-1 and TRBJ2-5, the full variable domain reads EAEVAQSPRYKITEKSQAVAFWCDPISGHATLYWYRQILGQGPELLVQFQDESVVDDSQLPKDRFSAERLKGVDSTLKIQPAELGDSAMYLCASSPGTSKFQETQYFGPGTRLLVL.

This chain connects TRBV7-9 to TRBJ2-5; the D is unclear. V lost 8 bases to trimming and J lost 0 bases, with 13 bases between them. CDR1 is SEHNR, CDR2 FQNEAQ, per germline (reference sequence). The CDR3 loop spans 14 amino acids. The CDR3 nucleotides are TGTGCCAGCGGGTATCCCAAGGACCAAGAGACCCAGTACTTC. It specifies CASGYPKDQETQYF.

The chain employs TRBV4-1 and TRBJ2-3; D is uncertain. Germline-derived CDR1 and CDR2 are MGHRA and YSYEKL. This CDR3 is 14 amino acids long. V dropped 5 bases and J dropped 0 bases, with 9 bases sitting between them. The CDR3, as DNA: TGCGCCAGCAGCGAAGGGTCTAGCACAGATACGCAGTATTTT. Amino acids: CASSEGSSTDTQYF.

This clone was observed a handful of times. The chain carries TRBV4-1 and TRBJ2-7; unclear D gene. V was shortened by 1 base and J by 7 bases, with 11 bases between the two germline ends. Germline assignment: CDR1 MGHRA and CDR2 YSYEKL. The CDR3 is 13 amino acids. In DNA form, the CDR3 reads TGCGCCAGCAGCCAAGCCCCGGAGACGGAGCAGTACGTC. Translated: CASSQAPETEQYV.

This rearrangement joins TRBV7-9 to TRBJ2-7; D is possibly TRBD1 (5 bases). The V gene's germline CDR1 is SEHNR and CDR2 FQNEAQ (reference sequence). V was clipped by 10 bases and J by 0 bases, with 19 bases between them. There are 15 residues in the CDR3. CDR3 residues: CATHATGASSYEQYF. The CDR3 DNA reads as TGTGCCACCCATGCTACAGGCGCTAGCTCCTACGAGCAGTACTTC.

This clone was recorded once. This chain connects TRBV7-9 to TRBJ2-7; D unclear. V shed 5 bases and J shed 4 bases, with 6 bases lying between them. CDR1 SEHNR and CDR2 FQNEAQ come from the germline V gene (reference sequence). This CDR3 has 11 residues. The CDR3 protein is CASSPYYEQYF. The CDR3 DNA follows: TGTGCCAGCAGCCCTTATTACGAGCAGTACTTC.

This clone was picked up one time. This chain connects TRBV9 to TRBJ2-1; D is uncertain. V was pared by 3 bases and J by 0 bases, with 10 bases between. Germline values: CDR1 SGDLS, CDR2 YYNGEE. The CDR3 runs 15 residues. The CDR3 protein is CASSEPVGSYNEQFF. CDR3 bases: TGTGCCAGCAGCGAACCCGTGGGCTCCTACAATGAGCAGTTCTTC. Using reference TRBV9 and TRBJ2-1 for the parts outside the CDR3, the full variable domain is DSGVTQTPKHLITATGQRVTLRCSPRSGDLSVYWYQQSLDQGLQFLIQYYNGEERAKGNILERFSAQQFPDLHSELNLSSLELGDSALYFCASSEPVGSYNEQFFGPGTRLTVL.

The chain couples TRBV2 to TRBJ1-1, with 8 positions matching TRBD1. V lost 6 bases and J lost 5; bases outside the gene matches: 11. The CDR3 sequence is 15 residues long. CDR1 SNHLY and CDR2 FYNNEI come from the germline V gene. The CDR3 nucleotides read TGTGCCAGCAGCTTAAGCCAGGGGGCTGAGACTGAAGCTTTCTTT. The encoded protein is CASSLSQGAETEAFF.

This chain joins TRBV19 and TRBJ1-1; D is ambiguous. The CDR3 covers 11 residues. The V gene lost 3 bases and the J gene lost 7 bases, with 6 bases spanning the gap. Germline CDR1 is LNHDA and CDR2 is SQIVND (reference sequence). The chain's CDR3 is CASSISDEAFF. CDR3 nucleotide sequence: TGTGCCAGTAGTATCAGTGATGAAGCTTTCTTT.

CDR3 nucleotides: TGTGCCAGCAGCCCAGGGGGCGCCGGGGCCAACGTCCTGACTTTC. Translation: CASSPGGAGANVLTF. The chain carries TRBV7-6 and TRBJ2-6; 8 positions agree with TRBD1. V gave up 5 bases and J gave up 4 bases; unmatched junction bases: 4. The CDR3 is 15 amino acids. Germline V gives CDR1 SGHVS, CDR2 FNYEAQ.

V is TRBV4-3 and J is TRBJ2-4, with D uncertain. Trimming cost V 1 base and J 7 bases, with 14 bases left between them. The germline CDR1 and CDR2 sequences are LGHNA and YSLEER. The CDR3 has 15 amino acids. CDR3 loop: CASSQGSAHGNIQYF. CDR3 DNA sequence: TGCGCCAGCAGCCAAGGGAGCGCCCACGGGAACATTCAGTACTTC.

This clone has just a few counts. V is TRBV5-6 and J is TRBJ2-7; possible D gene TRBD1, 6 bases. The CDR3 is 17 amino acids. Per germline, CDR1 SGHDT and CDR2 YYEEEE. Trimming cost V 0 bases and J 2 bases, with 18 bases left between them. The CDR3 is CASSLGGQPRLTYEQYF. The CDR3, as DNA: TGTGCCAGCAGCTTGGGCGGACAGCCCCGACTAACCTACGAGCAGTACTTC. The complete variable domain, with remaining parts taken from reference TRBV5-6 and TRBJ2-7, reads DAGVTQSPTHLIKTRGQQVTLRCSPKSGHDTVSWYQQALGQGPQFIFQYYEEEERQRGNFPDRFSGHQFPNYSSELNVNALLLGDSALYLCASSLGGQPRLTYEQYFGPGTRLTVT.

This sequence joins TRBV7-9 and TRBJ1-4; no clear D gene. This CDR3 is built from 15 residues. CDR1 and CDR2 (germline): SEHNR, FQNEAQ (reference sequence). The V end lost 6 bases, the J end lost 6 bases, and 17 bases lay between the germline ends. DNA of the CDR3: TGTGCCAGCAGTTTCCGGGCGACCGAGGATGAAAAACTGTTTTTT. This codes for CASSFRATEDEKLFF.

The CDR3 coding sequence is TGCGCCAGCAGCCCCCAAGGGGAGGGGTCAGATACGCAGTATTTT. Protein: CASSPQGEGSDTQYF. The chain links TRBV5-1 to TRBJ2-3, with 7 bases that match TRBD2. CDR1 SGHRS and CDR2 YFSETQ come from the germline V gene. The CDR3 spans 15 residues. V shed 4 bases and J 4 bases; nucleotides not matched to a gene: 9.

This sequence joins TRBV27 and TRBJ2-7; the D call may be TRBD1 or TRBD2 (6 bases each). CDR1 and CDR2 (germline): MNHEY, SMNVEV (reference sequence). Trimming removed 4 bases from V and 2 bases from J, with 12 bases in between. This CDR3 spans 14 amino acids. The DNA of the CDR3 is TGTGCCAGCAGTTCCGGGGGCCTTACCTACGAGCAGTACTTC. Protein sequence: CASSSGGLTYEQYF.

V gene TRBV4-1 combines with J gene TRBJ1-1, with D unresolved. From germline, CDR1 is MGHRA and CDR2 YSYEKL. The V end was cut by 0 bases, the J end by 11 bases, with 13 bases between. The CDR3 has 13 residues. The CDR3 DNA follows: TGCGCCAGCAGCCAAGAAGGCCCCTACGGGGCTTTCTTT. Its translation: CASSQEGPYGAFF.